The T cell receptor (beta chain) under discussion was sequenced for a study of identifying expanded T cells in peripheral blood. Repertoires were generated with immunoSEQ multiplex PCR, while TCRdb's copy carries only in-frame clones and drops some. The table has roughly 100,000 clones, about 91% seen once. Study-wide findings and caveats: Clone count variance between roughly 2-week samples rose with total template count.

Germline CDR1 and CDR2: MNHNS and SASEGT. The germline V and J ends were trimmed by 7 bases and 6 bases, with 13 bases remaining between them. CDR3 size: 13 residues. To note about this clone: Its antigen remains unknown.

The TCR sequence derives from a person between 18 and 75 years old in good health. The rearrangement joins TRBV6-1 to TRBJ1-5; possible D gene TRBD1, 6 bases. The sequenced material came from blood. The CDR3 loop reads CASIEQGSQPQHF. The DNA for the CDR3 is TGTGCCAGCATCGAACAGGGAAGTCAGCCCCAGCATTTT.